Listed here are 17 T cell receptor beta chains from one sample, sequenced in a study of shared clonotypes between healthy human individuals. Profiling relied on immunoSEQ multiplex PCR, and the TCRdb table lists in-frame clones only, not all of them. The table shows 600,000 to 750,000 clones, with about 92% occurring only once. The sequencing input was memory CD8+ T cells from PBMCs. Subset: CD45RO+ cells pooled with CCR7-negative TemRA cells. The receptors were sampled from a young man in good health. Some clones in this sample may be carry-over from other donors' samples.

The chain employs TRBV28 and TRBJ1-5, with D unclear. V was clipped by 1 base and J by 5 bases, with 15 bases between them. The CDR3 sequence is 16 residues long. Germline CDR1 reads MDHEN; CDR2 reads SYDVKM. This chain's CDR3 is CASSLLGIRADQPQHF. The DNA for the CDR3 is TGTGCCAGCAGTTTATTGGGGATTAGGGCTGATCAGCCCCAGCATTTT. Full variable domain (missing parts from reference TRBV28 and TRBJ1-5): DVKVTQSSRYLVKRTGEKVFLECVQDMDHENMFWYRQDPGLGLRLIYFSYDVKMKEKGDIPEGYSVSREKKERFSLILESASTNQTSMYLCASSLLGIRADQPQHFGDGTRLSIL.

This sequence joins TRBV7-9 and TRBJ2-7, with D unclear. This CDR3 contains 12 residues. Germline V gives CDR1 SEHNR, CDR2 FQNEAQ (reference sequence). Trimming shortened V by 5 bases and J by 6 bases, and 11 bases separated the two germline ends. For the CDR3, the DNA is TGTGCCAGCAGCGTTGGAACTGGCGAGCAGTACTTC. Translated, it gives CASSVGTGEQYF.

About this clone: Other DNA sequences in this sample translate to the same CDR3. V gene TRBV27 combines with J gene TRBJ2-1; no reliable D call. Between the trimmed V and J ends, which lost 2 bases and 7 bases, there was a span of 9 bases. Germline-derived CDR1 and CDR2 are MNHEY and SMNVEV (reference sequence). The CDR3 extends over 13 amino acids. The CDR3 here is CASSLLGPNEQFF. The DNA of the CDR3 is TGTGCCAGCAGTTTACTAGGACCGAATGAGCAGTTCTTC.

The chain links TRBV25-1 to TRBJ2-7; D possibly uses TRBD1 or TRBD2 (6 bases each). CDR1 and CDR2 from the germline V gene are MGHDK and SYGVNS. The CDR3 totals 16 residues. Trimming pared 5 bases from V and 7 bases from J, leaving 24 bases between. The CDR3 bases are TGTGCCAGCAGTCCTCCTCGGGGGCCCCCAGATCGAGAGCAGTACTTC. It specifies CASSPPRGPPDREQYF.

Worth noting for this clone: The same CDR3 arises from other DNA sequences in this sample as well. The CDR3 DNA follows: TGTGCCAGCAGCGTAGGGGCTGGGGCCAACGTCCTGACTTTC. Protein product: CASSVGAGANVLTF. V and J are TRBV9 and TRBJ2-6; no clear D gene. Trimming stripped 0 bases from V and 2 bases from J, with 3 bases between. The CDR3 covers 14 residues. Germline values: CDR1 SGDLS, CDR2 YYNGEE.

V usage is TRBV7-9 and J usage is TRBJ1-3; D unclear. This CDR3 is built from 15 residues. The ends were cut back, 3 bases at V and 1 base at J, with 10 bases in the middle. Germline V CDR1 and CDR2: SEHNR, FQNEAQ (reference sequence). For the CDR3, the DNA is TGTGCCAGCAGCTTCCTCGGGGTTTCTGGAAACACCATATATTTT. Translated: CASSFLGVSGNTIYF.

V usage is TRBV28 and J usage is TRBJ1-2; D is uncertain. The germline V gene encodes CDR1 MDHEN and CDR2 SYDVKM. The CDR3 runs 14 residues. V was cut by 5 bases and J by 7 bases, with 17 bases left in between. The CDR3 here is CASSGSGLASGYTF. The DNA of the CDR3 is TGTGCCAGCAGTGGCTCCGGACTGGCGAGTGGCTACACCTTC.

The chain links TRBV14 to TRBJ1-2; D gene unclear. This CDR3 has 15 amino acids. V dropped 0 bases and J dropped 4 bases, with 12 bases sitting between them. Germline values: CDR1 SGHDN, CDR2 FVKESK. For the CDR3, the DNA is TGTGCCAGCAGCCAAGACACAATTTCTCGCTATGGCTACACCTTC. Translated, it gives CASSQDTISRYGYTF.

The chain has TRBV27 and TRBJ2-6, with D possibly called TRBD1 or TRBD2 (5 bases each). Trimming pared 1 base from V and 12 bases from J, leaving 19 bases between. The CDR3 is made up of 16 amino acids. Germline V gives CDR1 MNHEY, CDR2 SMNVEV (reference sequence). CDR3 sequence: CASSLFFRGEGRVLTF. The CDR3 DNA follows: TGTGCCAGCAGTTTATTTTTCCGGGGCGAGGGCCGCGTCCTGACTTTC.

The gene calls are TRBV7-9 and TRBJ2-7, with D possibly TRBD1 on 5 matching bases. Germline V gives CDR1 SEHNR, CDR2 FQNEAQ (reference sequence). The ends were cut back, 4 bases at V and 1 base at J, with 14 bases in the middle. This CDR3 region has 15 residues. Written as DNA, the CDR3 is TGTGCCAGCAGCTCAACTGACAGAAGTTCCTACGAGCAGTACTTC. Protein sequence: CASSSTDRSSYEQYF.

In this sample, this clone turned up a few times. The chain recombines TRBV28 with TRBJ1-2, with D perhaps matching TRBD1 (6 bases). Trimming shortened V by 6 bases and J by 6 bases, and 14 bases separated the two germline ends. Per the germline V gene, CDR1 is MDHEN and CDR2 is SYDVKM. The CDR3 is 13 amino acids. CDR3 amino acids: CASRQTQGNGYTF. Here the CDR3 DNA reads TGTGCCAGCAGACAAACACAGGGTAATGGCTACACCTTC.

The V and J genes are TRBV7-2 and TRBJ2-7; no clear D gene. Trimming stripped 7 bases from V and 1 base from J, with 11 bases between. Per the germline V gene, CDR1 is SGHTA and CDR2 is FQGNSA. The CDR3 covers 13 residues. The CDR3, as DNA: TGTGCCAGCAAGGGCAGGCAATCCTACGAGCAGTACTTC. Translating gives CASKGRQSYEQYF.

CDR3 bases: TGTGCCAGCAGCTTTGGGGGCGGTGCAGAGACCCAGTACTTC. It specifies CASSFGGGAETQYF. The chain links TRBV11-2 to TRBJ2-5; weak D call: TRBD1 (6 bases). V gave up 3 bases and J gave up 4 bases, with 12 bases separating them. This CDR3 comprises 14 residues. Germline V lookup: CDR1 SGHAT, CDR2 FQNNGV.

The gene calls are TRBV9 and TRBJ1-3, with 7 bases lining up with TRBD1. The germline CDR1 and CDR2 sequences are SGDLS and YYNGEE. The ends lost 1 base at V and 2 bases at J; junction bases unmatched: 3. This CDR3 spans 15 amino acids. The CDR3 nucleotides are TGTGCCAGCAGCGTATGGGGGACAGCTGGAAACACCATATATTTT. The encoded protein is CASSVWGTAGNTIYF.

The chain has TRBV19 and TRBJ2-7, with D unclear. CDR1 is LNHDA and CDR2 is SQIVND in the germline V gene (reference sequence). CDR3 length equals 12 residues. V gave up 5 bases and J gave up 1 base, with 6 bases separating them. CDR3 residues: CASSSGSYEQYF. The CDR3 DNA is TGTGCCAGTAGTTCAGGATCCTACGAGCAGTACTTC.

This chain connects TRBV2 to TRBJ2-1; a possible D gene is TRBD2 (5 bases). There are 18 residues in the CDR3. V gave up 4 bases and J gave up 5 bases, with 24 bases separating them. Germline CDR1 and CDR2: SNHLY and FYNNEI. The CDR3 DNA is TGTGCCAGCAGTGCAACTTCTCCGGTAGCGATTCCCCACAATGAGCAGTTCTTC. It encodes CASSATSPVAIPHNEQFF.

The chain employs TRBV7-9 and TRBJ1-1; D not certain. The CDR3 loop spans 12 amino acids. Trimming stripped 3 bases from V and 8 bases from J, with 10 bases between. From germline, CDR1 is SEHNR and CDR2 FQNEAQ (reference sequence). The CDR3: CASSFGVREAFF. The CDR3 coding sequence is TGTGCCAGCAGCTTTGGAGTGCGGGAAGCTTTCTTT.